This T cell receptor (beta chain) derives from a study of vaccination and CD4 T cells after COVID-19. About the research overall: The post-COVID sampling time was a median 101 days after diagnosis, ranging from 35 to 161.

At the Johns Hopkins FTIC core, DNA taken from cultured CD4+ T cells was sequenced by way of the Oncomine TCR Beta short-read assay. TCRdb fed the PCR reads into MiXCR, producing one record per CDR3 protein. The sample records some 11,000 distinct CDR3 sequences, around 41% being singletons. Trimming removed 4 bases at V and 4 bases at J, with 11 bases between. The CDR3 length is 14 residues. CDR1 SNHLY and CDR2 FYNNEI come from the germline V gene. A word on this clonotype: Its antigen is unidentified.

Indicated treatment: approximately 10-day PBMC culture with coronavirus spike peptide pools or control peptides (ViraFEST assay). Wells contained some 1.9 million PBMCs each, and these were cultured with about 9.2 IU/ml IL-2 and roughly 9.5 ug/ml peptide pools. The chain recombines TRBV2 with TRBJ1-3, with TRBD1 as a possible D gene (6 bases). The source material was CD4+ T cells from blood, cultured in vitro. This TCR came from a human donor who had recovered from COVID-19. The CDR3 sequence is CASSGNRVGNTIYF. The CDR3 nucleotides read TGTGCCAGCAGTGGCAACAGGGTAGGAAACACCATATATTTT.